This T cell receptor beta chain originates from a study of CD8 T cells in ankylosing spondylitis. Broader study findings: Some motif variants had been reported before (in reactive arthritis synovial fluid and blood). Significantly higher representation of disease-linked clones was reported for matched ankylosing spondylitis synovial fluid. Blood from ankylosing spondylitis patients appeared to carry a characteristic roughly eight-variant TCR beta motif.

This clonotype was counted at least ten times. As yet, its antigen is unknown. After removal of 6 bases from V and 7 bases from J, the junction contained 4 bases not matched to a gene. The germline V gene encodes CDR1 DFQATT and CDR2 SNEGSKA (reference sequence). The length of the CDR3 is 13 residues. Libraries of TCR beta came from quantitative 5'-RACE with molecular barcodes. MiXCR, run by TCRdb on the 5' RACE reads, gives a single entry per CDR3 protein. The sample holds around 230,000 distinct CDR3 sequences; roughly 8.6% are singletons and the top ten take under 7.5%. Specimen: blood, either unsorted or a sorted T cell fraction (not recorded which). The chain uses TRBV20-1 and TRBJ2-3, with 13 bases aligning to TRBD2. This TCR derives from a male donor with ankylosing spondylitis or in good health (not recorded which). Here the CDR3 DNA reads TGCAGTGCCGGGACTAGCGGGGCCAATACGCAGTATTTT. Its translation: CSAGTSGANTQYF.